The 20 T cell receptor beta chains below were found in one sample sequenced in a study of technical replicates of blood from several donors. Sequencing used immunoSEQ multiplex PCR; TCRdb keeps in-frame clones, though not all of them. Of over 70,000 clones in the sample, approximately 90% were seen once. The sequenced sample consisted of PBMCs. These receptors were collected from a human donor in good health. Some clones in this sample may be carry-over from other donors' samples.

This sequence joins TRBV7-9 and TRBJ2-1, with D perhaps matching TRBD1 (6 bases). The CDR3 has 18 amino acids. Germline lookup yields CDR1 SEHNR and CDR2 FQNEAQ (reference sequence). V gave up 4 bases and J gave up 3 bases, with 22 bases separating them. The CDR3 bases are TGTGCCAGCAGCTCGCGACCCACAAACTTGGACAGCTACAATGAGCAGTTCTTC. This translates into CASSSRPTNLDSYNEQFF.

This CDR3 reads CASGGSPYNEQFF. CDR3 DNA sequence: TGTGCCAGCGGGGGGAGCCCCTACAATGAGCAGTTCTTC. The chain employs TRBV2 and TRBJ2-1; a weak D match, TRBD2 (6 bases). Germline CDR1 and CDR2: SNHLY and FYNNEI. Between the trimmed V and J ends, which lost 8 bases and 2 bases, there was a span of 10 bases. The CDR3 contains 13 residues.

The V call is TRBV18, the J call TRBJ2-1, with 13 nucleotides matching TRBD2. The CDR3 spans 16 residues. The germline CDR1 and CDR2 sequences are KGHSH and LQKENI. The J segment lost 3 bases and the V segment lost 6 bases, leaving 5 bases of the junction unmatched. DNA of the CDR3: TGTGCCAGCTCTGAGAGGACTAGCGGGGGCTACAATGAGCAGTTCTTC. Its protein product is CASSERTSGGYNEQFF.

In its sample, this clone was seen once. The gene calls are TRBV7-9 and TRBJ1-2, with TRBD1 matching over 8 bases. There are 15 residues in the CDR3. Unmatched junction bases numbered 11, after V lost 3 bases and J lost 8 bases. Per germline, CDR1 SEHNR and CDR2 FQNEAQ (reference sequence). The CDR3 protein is CASSLGQDLGRGYTF. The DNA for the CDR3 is TGTGCCAGCAGCTTGGGACAGGACCTTGGTCGGGGCTACACCTTC.

As DNA, the CDR3 is TGTGCCAGCAGCTTGATCGTGGACAGGGACCAAGAAAAACTGTTTTTT. Encoded protein: CASSLIVDRDQEKLFF. The genes are TRBV7-9 and TRBJ1-4; 8 nucleotides agree with TRBD1. This CDR3 has 16 residues. Germline-derived CDR1 and CDR2 are SEHNR and FQNEAQ (reference sequence). V was pared by 3 bases and J by 8 bases, with 11 bases of the junction left unmatched.

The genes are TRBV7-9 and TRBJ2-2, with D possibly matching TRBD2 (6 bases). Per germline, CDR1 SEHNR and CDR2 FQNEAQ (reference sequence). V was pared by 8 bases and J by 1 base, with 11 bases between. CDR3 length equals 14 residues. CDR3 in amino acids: CASGRGQNTGELFF. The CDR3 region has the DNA TGTGCCAGCGGGCGGGGCCAGAACACCGGGGAGCTGTTTTTT.

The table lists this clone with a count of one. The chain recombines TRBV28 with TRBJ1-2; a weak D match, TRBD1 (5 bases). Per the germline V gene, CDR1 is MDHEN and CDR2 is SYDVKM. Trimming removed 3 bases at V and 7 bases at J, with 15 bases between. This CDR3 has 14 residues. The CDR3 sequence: CASSFSSGRGGYTF. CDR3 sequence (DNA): TGTGCCAGCAGTTTTTCCTCAGGGCGCGGTGGCTACACCTTC.

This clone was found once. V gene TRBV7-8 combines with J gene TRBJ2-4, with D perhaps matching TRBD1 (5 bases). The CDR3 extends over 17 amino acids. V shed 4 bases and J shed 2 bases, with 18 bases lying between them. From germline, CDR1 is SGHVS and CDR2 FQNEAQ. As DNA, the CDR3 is TGTGCCAGCAGCTCGACTCGCTTCAGGGATCCCAAAAACATTCAGTACTTC. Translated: CASSSTRFRDPKNIQYF.

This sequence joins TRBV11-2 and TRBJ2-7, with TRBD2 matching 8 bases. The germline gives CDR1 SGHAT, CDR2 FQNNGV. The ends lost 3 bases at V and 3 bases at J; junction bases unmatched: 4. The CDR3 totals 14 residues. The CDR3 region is CASSFSGLGYEQYF. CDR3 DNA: TGTGCCAGCAGCTTCTCGGGACTAGGCTACGAGCAGTACTTC.

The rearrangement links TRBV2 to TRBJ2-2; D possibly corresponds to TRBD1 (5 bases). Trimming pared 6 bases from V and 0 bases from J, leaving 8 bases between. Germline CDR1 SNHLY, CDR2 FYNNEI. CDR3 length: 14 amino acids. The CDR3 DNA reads TGTGCCAGCAGCCGGACAACGAACACCGGGGAGCTGTTTTTT. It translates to CASSRTTNTGELFF.

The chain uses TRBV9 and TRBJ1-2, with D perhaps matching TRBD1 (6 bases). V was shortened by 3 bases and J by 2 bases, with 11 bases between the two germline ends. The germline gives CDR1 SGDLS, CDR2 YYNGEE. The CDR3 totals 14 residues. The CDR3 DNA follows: TGTGCCAGCAGCGAAACTGGGACAAACTATGGCTACACCTTC. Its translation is CASSETGTNYGYTF.

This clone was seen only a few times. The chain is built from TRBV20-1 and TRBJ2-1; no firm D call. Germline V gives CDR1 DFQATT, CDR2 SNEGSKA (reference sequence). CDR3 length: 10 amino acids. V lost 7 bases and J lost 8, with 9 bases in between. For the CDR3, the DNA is TGCAGTGTAAGCCAGGATGAGCAGTTCTTC. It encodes CSVSQDEQFF.

The CDR3 coding sequence is TGCAGCGTCACAGGGGGTTCTCCCTACGAGCAGTACTTC. Amino acid sequence: CSVTGGSPYEQYF. The gene calls are TRBV29-1 and TRBJ2-7; 8 bases match TRBD1. Losses at the gene ends were 6 bases for V and 2 bases for J; bases not matched to a gene: 6. Germline-derived CDR1 and CDR2 are SQVTM and ANQGSEA. The CDR3 is 13 residues long.

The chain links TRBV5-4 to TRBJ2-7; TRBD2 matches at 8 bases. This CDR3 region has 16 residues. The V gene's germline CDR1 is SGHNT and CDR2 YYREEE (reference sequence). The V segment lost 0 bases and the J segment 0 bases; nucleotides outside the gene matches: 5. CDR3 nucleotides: TGTGCCAGCAGCTTGGCCCCAGGGACTAGCTCCTACGAGCAGTACTTC. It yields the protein CASSLAPGTSSYEQYF. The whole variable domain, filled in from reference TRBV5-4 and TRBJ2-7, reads ETGVTQSPTHLIKTRGQQVTLRCSSQSGHNTVSWYQQALGQGPQFIFQYYREEENGRGNFPPRFSGLQFPNYSSELNVNALELDDSALYLCASSLAPGTSSYEQYFGPGTRLTVT.

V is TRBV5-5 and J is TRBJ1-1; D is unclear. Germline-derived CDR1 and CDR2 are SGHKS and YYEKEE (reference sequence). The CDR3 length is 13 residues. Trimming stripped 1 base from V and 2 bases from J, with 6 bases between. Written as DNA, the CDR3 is TGTGCCAGCAGCTTGCGGGAAAACACTGAAGCTTTCTTT. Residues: CASSLRENTEAFF.

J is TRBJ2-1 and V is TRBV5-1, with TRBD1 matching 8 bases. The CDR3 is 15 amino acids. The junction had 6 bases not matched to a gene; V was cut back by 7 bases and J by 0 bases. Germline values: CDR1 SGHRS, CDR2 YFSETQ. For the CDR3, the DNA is TGCGCCAGCGTACCAGGGGGCGACTCCTACAATGAGCAGTTCTTC. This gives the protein CASVPGGDSYNEQFF.

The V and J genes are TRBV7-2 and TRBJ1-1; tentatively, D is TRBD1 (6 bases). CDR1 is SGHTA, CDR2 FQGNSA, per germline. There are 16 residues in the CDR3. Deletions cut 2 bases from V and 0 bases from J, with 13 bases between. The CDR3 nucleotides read TGTGCCAGCAGCTTACAGACAGGTCCCCTGAACACTGAAGCTTTCTTT. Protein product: CASSLQTGPLNTEAFF.

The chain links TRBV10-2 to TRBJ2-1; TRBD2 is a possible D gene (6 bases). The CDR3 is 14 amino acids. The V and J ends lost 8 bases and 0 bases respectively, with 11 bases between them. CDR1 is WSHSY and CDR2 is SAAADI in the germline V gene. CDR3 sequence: CASGRTGSYNEQFF. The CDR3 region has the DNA TGCGCCAGCGGGAGGACTGGCTCCTACAATGAGCAGTTCTTC.

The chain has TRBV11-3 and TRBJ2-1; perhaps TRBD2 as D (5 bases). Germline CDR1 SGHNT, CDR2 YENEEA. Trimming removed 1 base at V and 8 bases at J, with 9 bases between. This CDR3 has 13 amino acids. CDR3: CASSLALADEQFF. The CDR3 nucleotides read TGTGCCAGCAGCTTAGCCCTAGCAGATGAGCAGTTCTTC. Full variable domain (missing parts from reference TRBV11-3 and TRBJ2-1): EAGVVQSPRYKIIEKKQPVAFWCNPISGHNTLYWYLQNLGQGPELLIRYENEEAVDDSQLPKDRFSAERLKGVDSTLKIQPAELGDSAVYLCASSLALADEQFFGPGTRLTVL.

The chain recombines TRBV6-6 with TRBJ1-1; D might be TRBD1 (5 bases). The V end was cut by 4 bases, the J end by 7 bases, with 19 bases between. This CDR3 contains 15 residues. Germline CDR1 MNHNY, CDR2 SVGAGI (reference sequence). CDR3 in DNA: TGTGCCAGCAGTTCGTTGCAGACGGACACGGGTGAAGCTTTCTTT. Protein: CASSSLQTDTGEAFF.